These T cell receptor beta chains were read from a single sample in a study. TCRdb re-derived calls from the 5' RACE reads in MiXCR, one entry per CDR3 protein. Here the sample spans approximately 9,600 distinct CDR3 sequences, roughly half being singletons. Material for sequencing was Tregs sorted from a lymph node. The receptors originated from a female donor with breast cancer. The CDR3 runs from the conserved cysteine through the conserved F or W. The D gene is left open where the match is weak. Part of the rows lack a size; the others show once, few, many or a class for expanded clones.

D gene,J gene,clone size,V gene,CDR3 DNA,CDR3 protein
TRBD2,TRBJ2-1,.,TRBV20-1,TGCAGTGCTAGAGATCGGTCTAGCGGATACAATGAGCAGTTCTTC,CSARDRSSGYNEQFF
.,TRBJ2-1,.,TRBV5-1,TGCGCCAGCAGCATACGGACAGTGAGCTCCTACAATGAGCAGTTCTTC,CASSIRTVSSYNEQFF
.,TRBJ2-1,.,TRBV5-1,TGCGCCAGCAGCATTCAACTTGGGAATGAGCAGTTCTTC,CASSIQLGNEQFF
.,TRBJ1-2,.,TRBV7-9,TGTGCCAGCACCTACCAAGGATCTAACTATGGCTACACCTTC,CASTYQGSNYGYTF
TRBD1,TRBJ2-3,few,TRBV20-1,TGCAGTGCTAGAGACCCCAGACAGGGTACAGATACGCAGTATTTT,CSARDPRQGTDTQYF
.,TRBJ2-5,few,TRBV5-1,TGCGCCAGCAGCTTGGGGCCTGAGGCGGGTCGAGAGACCCAGTACTTC,CASSLGPEAGRETQYF
TRBD1,TRBJ2-2,few,TRBV4-1,TGCGCCAGCAGCCAAACGACAGGGGTGACCGGGGAGCTGTTTTTT,CASSQTTGVTGELFF
.,TRBJ1-6,.,TRBV7-3,TGTGCCAGCAGCTTGAACGCCTTAGGTCCCCTCCACTTT,CASSLNALGPLHF
.,TRBJ1-2,.,TRBV20-1,TGCAGTGCTACTCCGGGAGCCTATGGCTACACCTTC,CSATPGAYGYTF
.,TRBJ2-1,.,TRBV6-6,TGTGCCAGCTCAGACCATTATAGGCAGGAGGATGAGCAGTTCTTC,CASSDHYRQEDEQFF
.,TRBJ2-7,few,TRBV4-2,TGTGCCAGCAGCCAAGACGGGTACGAGCAGTACTTC,CASSQDGYEQYF
TRBD1,TRBJ1-1,few,TRBV4-1,TGCGCCAGCTGCACCACAGGGGGTACTGAAGCTTTCTTT,CASCTTGGTEAFF
.,TRBJ2-7,.,TRBV7-6,TGTGCCAGCAGCTTAGCCCCGCAATCCGAGCAGTACTTC,CASSLAPQSEQYF
.,TRBJ2-7,.,TRBV29-1,TGCAGCGTCGGTCGACAGGACTCCTACGAGCAGTACTTC,CSVGRQDSYEQYF
.,TRBJ2-1,.,TRBV20-1,TGCAGTGCGCAGGGGGGGCCTGAGCAGTTCTTC,CSAQGGPEQFF
.,TRBJ2-2,few,TRBV5-1,TGCGCCAGCAGCTTGCCAGGGGACACCGGGGAGCTGTTTTTT,CASSLPGDTGELFF
.,TRBJ1-1,.,TRBV7-9,TGTGCCAGCAGCTTAGGGTACACTGAAGCTTTCTTT,CASSLGYTEAFF
TRBD2,TRBJ2-1,few,TRBV5-6,TGTGCCAGCAGCTACCCGCCAGGAGCGGGGGGCCGGAATGAGCAGTTCTTC,CASSYPPGAGGRNEQFF
TRBD1,TRBJ2-7,few,TRBV5-1,TGCGCCAGCAGCTACCAGACAGGGGCGGGCGAGCAGTACTTC,CASSYQTGAGEQYF
.,TRBJ2-3,.,TRBV7-9,TGCGCCAGCAGCTTAAGGCAGGGGACCACAGATACGCAGTATTTT,CASSLRQGTTDTQYF
.,TRBJ2-1,.,TRBV4-1,TGCGCCAGCAGCCTTGCCGGTGGGGGGAATGAGCAGTTCTTC,CASSLAGGGNEQFF
.,TRBJ2-7,few,TRBV9,TGTGCCAGTAACAAAGGGGGGTTCAGTTACGAGCAGTACTTC,CASNKGGFSYEQYF
TRBD1,TRBJ2-7,.,TRBV4-1,TGCGCCAGCAGCTCCCCGGGACAGGGGGCGTACGAGCAGTACTTC,CASSSPGQGAYEQYF
TRBD2,TRBJ2-3,.,TRBV20-1,TGCAGTGCTTCAACTAGCGGGGGTGCCTCAGATACGCAGTATTTT,CSASTSGGASDTQYF
TRBD2,TRBJ2-3,.,TRBV12-3/TRBV12-4,TGTGCCAGCAGTTTAGGAGAGGGACTAGCGGGAGTTACGCAGTATTTT,CASSLGEGLAGVTQYF
.,TRBJ2-7,.,TRBV20-1,TGCAGTGCTAGAGATCCCCGCGGGTGGGGGGACGAGCAGTACTTC,CSARDPRGWGDEQYF
.,TRBJ1-1,.,TRBV5-1,TGCGCCAGCAGCTTAAGCCCTCAGAACACTGAAGCTTTCTTT,CASSLSPQNTEAFF
.,TRBJ2-7,.,TRBV5-1,TGCGCCAGCAGCTTCGGACAGAGCTACGAGCAGTACTTC,CASSFGQSYEQYF
.,TRBJ2-1,few,TRBV11-2,TGTGCCAGCAATCGGTGGAAAAGTAGGGTCGGCACCTACAATGAGCAGTTCTTC,CASNRWKSRVGTYNEQFF
TRBD2,TRBJ2-5,once,TRBV7-9,TGTGCCAGCAGCGCAACTATAGCGGGATTAGGAGAGACCCAGTACTTC,CASSATIAGLGETQYF
.,TRBJ2-7,.,TRBV6-2/TRBV6-3,TGTGCCAGCAGTTACCTGGGACTCGCCTACGAGCAGTACTTC,CASSYLGLAYEQYF
.,TRBJ2-7,.,TRBV10-2,TGCGCCAGCAGCATCCAGGGGCCCTCATACGAGCAGTACTTC,CASSIQGPSYEQYF
.,TRBJ2-5,.,TRBV7-2,TGTGCCAGCAGCTTAAACGGCGGGGAAGAGACCCAGTACTTC,CASSLNGGEETQYF
.,TRBJ2-2,.,TRBV9,TGTGCCAGCAGCGTCCCTGTGAGGGCAAGCGGAACCACCGGGGAGCTGTTTTTT,CASSVPVRASGTTGELFF
.,TRBJ2-7,.,TRBV15,TGTGCCACCAGCAGAGATTATGGGGAAGCCTACGAGCAGTACTTC,CATSRDYGEAYEQYF
.,TRBJ2-3,.,TRBV6-5,TGTGCCTGGGGTGGGGGAAGCGGGTCCCCAGATACGCAGTATTTT,CAWGGGSGSPDTQYF
.,TRBJ2-3,.,TRBV15,TGTGCCACCAGCAGAGATCTGGCAGCGGGCGTCGCCGCAGATACGCAGTATTTT,CATSRDLAAGVAADTQYF
TRBD1,TRBJ2-7,.,TRBV6-5,TGTGCCAGCAGTACCCAGGGGGCCCTACTCTACGAGCAGTACTTC,CASSTQGALLYEQYF
.,TRBJ2-7,once,TRBV4-1,TGCGCCAGCAGCCAAACCGAAGGGGGACTCCACTCCTACGAGCAGTACTTC,CASSQTEGGLHSYEQYF